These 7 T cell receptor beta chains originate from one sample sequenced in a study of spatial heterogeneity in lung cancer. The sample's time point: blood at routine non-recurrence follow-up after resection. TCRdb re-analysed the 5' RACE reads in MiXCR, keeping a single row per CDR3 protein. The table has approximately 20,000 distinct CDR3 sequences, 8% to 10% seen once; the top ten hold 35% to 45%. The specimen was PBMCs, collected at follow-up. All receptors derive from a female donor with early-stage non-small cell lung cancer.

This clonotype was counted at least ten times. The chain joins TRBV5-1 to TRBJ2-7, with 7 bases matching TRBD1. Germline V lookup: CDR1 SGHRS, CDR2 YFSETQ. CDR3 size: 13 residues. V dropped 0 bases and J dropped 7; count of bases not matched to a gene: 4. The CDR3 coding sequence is TGCGCCAGCAGCTTGGAGGGGGCTGGAGAGCAGTACTTC. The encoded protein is CASSLEGAGEQYF.

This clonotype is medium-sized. CDR3 sequence: CASSPGQSSGNTIYF. CDR3 in DNA: TGTGCCAGCAGCCCGGGACAGTCCTCTGGAAACACCATATATTTT. The J gene is TRBJ1-3, the V gene TRBV7-9; TRBD1 matches 7 bases. V lost 5 bases and J lost 0; bases outside the gene matches: 4. The CDR3 contains 15 residues. Germline V lookup: CDR1 SEHNR, CDR2 FQNEAQ (reference sequence). Full variable domain (remainder filled in from reference TRBV7-9 and TRBJ1-3): DTGVSQNPRHKITKRGQNVTFRCDPISEHNRLYWYRQTLGQGPEFLTYFQNEAQLEKSRLLSDRFSAERPKGSFSTLEIQRTEQGDSAMYLCASSPGQSSGNTIYFGEGSWLTVV.

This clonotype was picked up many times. CDR3 DNA sequence: TGTGCCAGCAGCCTAAGTGTGGATACGCAGTATTTT. Amino acid sequence: CASSLSVDTQYF. The chain recombines TRBV7-9 with TRBJ2-3, with unresolved D. This CDR3 comprises 12 residues. Trimming stripped 5 bases from V and 6 bases from J, with 9 bases between. Looked up from germline, CDR1 is SEHNR and CDR2 is FQNEAQ (reference sequence).

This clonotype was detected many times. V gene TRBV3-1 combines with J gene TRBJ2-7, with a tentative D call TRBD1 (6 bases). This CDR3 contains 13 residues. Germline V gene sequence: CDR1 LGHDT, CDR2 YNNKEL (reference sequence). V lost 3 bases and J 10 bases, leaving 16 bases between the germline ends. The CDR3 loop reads CASSQTGSTRQYF. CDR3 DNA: TGTGCCAGCAGCCAGACAGGTTCTACGAGACAGTACTTC.

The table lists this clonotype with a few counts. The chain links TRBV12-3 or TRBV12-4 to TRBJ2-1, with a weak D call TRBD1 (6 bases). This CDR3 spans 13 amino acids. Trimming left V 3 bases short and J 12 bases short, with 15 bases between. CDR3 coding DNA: TGTGCCAGCAGTTTGTTGACCTTAGGGGGGCAGTTCTTC. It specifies CASSLLTLGGQFF.

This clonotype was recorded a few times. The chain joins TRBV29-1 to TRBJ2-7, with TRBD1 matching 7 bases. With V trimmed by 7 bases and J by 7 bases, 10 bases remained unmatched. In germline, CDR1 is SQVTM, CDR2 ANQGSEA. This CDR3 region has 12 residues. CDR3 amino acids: CSGDRAGWEQYF. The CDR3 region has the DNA TGCAGCGGCGACAGGGCTGGGTGGGAGCAGTACTTC.

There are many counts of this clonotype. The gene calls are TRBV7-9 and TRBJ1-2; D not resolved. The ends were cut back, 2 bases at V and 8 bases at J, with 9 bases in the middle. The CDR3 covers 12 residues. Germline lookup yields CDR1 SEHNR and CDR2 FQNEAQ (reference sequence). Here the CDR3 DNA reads TGTGCCAGCAGCTTACCGGCAGGAGGCTACACCTTC. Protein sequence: CASSLPAGGYTF. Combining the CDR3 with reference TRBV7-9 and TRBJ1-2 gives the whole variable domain DTGVSQNPRHKITKRGQNVTFRCDPISEHNRLYWYRQTLGQGPEFLTYFQNEAQLEKSRLLSDRFSAERPKGSFSTLEIQRTEQGDSAMYLCASSLPAGGYTFGSGTRLTVV.